Sequencing of this T cell receptor (beta chain) was carried out in a study of shared clonotypes between healthy human individuals. Study-wide background: Each donor's CD8 memory used one plate, CD8 naive two, each CD4 subset three. Study-wide points: Generally, naive subsets (rather than memory subsets) showed larger estimated richness.

In the study's own analysis: ImmunoSEQ output lacked quality scores and full-length reads, limiting matched filtering. Libraries were prepared by immunoSEQ multiplex PCR; TCRdb keeps only in-frame clonotypes and omits some of them. That table supplies the V and J calls and clone size; D and trimming were determined from the DNA. The sample has 2 million to 3 million clones, around 94% seen once; the top ten hold roughly 0.13%. This clone was counted a few times. The antigen is undetermined. Other DNA sequences from this sample encode an identical CDR3 as well. There were no recent acute infections or vaccinations among the donors, who were healthy HIV-negative adults. The CDR3 length is 14 residues. The germline gives CDR1 SGHRS, CDR2 YFSETQ. Trimming took 0 bases from V and 1 from J, leaving 7 bases between them.

J is TRBJ1-1 and V is TRBV5-1, with D possibly being TRBD1 (5 bases). This clonotype was obtained from a man aged 18 to 29 in good health. Input material: naive CD4+ T cells sorted from blood. Described subset: CD45RA+ positively selected. In DNA, the CDR3 is TGCGCCAGCAGCTTGGGAGGGACGAACACTGAAGCTTTCTTT. This encodes CASSLGGTNTEAFF.